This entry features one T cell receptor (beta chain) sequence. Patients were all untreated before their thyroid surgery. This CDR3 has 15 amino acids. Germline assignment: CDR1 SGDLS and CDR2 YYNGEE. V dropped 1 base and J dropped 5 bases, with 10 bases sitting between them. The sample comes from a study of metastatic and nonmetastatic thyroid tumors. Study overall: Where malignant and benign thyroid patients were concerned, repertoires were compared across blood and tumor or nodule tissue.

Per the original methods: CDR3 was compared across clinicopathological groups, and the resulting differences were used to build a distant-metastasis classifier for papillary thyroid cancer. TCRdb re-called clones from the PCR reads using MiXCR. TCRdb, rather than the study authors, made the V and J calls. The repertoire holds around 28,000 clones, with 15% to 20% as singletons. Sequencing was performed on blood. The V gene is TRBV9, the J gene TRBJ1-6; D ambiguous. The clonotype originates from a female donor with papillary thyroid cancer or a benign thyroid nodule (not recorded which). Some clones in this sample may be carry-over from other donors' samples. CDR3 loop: CASSVRGQDNSPLHF. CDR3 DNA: TGTGCCAGCAGCGTAAGAGGGCAGGATAATTCACCCCTCCACTTT.